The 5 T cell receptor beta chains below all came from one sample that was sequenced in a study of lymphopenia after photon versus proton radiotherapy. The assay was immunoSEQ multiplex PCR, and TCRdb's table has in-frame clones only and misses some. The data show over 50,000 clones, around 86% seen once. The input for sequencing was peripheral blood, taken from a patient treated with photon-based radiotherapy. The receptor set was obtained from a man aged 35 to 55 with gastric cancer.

In DNA form, the CDR3 reads TGCAGCGTTGACCCACGAGGGGATGAAAAACTGTTTTTT. Residues: CSVDPRGDEKLFF. The chain combines TRBV29-1 with TRBJ1-4, with D maybe TRBD1 (5 bases). Germline loops: CDR1 SQVTM, CDR2 ANQGSEA. The CDR3 is 13 residues long. V lost 3 bases and J 6 bases, leaving 11 bases between the germline ends.

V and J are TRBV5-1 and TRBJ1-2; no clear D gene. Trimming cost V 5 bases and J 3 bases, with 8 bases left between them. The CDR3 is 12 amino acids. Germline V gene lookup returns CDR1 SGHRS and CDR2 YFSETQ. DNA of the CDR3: TGCGCCAGCAGGGAAGCCGACTATGGCTACACCTTC. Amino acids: CASREADYGYTF.

The chain's CDR3 is CATSRGSGWSYEQYF. CDR3 bases: TGTGCCACCAGCAGAGGCTCAGGGTGGTCCTACGAGCAGTACTTC. The rearrangement joins TRBV15 to TRBJ2-7; tentative D call: TRBD1 (5 bases). The CDR3 covers 15 residues. Looked up from germline, CDR1 is LNHNV and CDR2 is YYDKDF (reference sequence). V lost 1 base and J 1 base, leaving 11 bases between the germline ends.

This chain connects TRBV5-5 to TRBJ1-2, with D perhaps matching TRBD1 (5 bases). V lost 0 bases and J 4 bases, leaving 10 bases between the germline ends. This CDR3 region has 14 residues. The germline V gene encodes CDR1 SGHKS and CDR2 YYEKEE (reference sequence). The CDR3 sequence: CASSLADSAYGYTF. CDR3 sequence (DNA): TGTGCCAGCAGCTTGGCCGACAGCGCCTATGGCTACACCTTC. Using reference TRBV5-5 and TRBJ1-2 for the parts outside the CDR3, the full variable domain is DAGVTQSPTHLIKTRGQQVTLRCSPISGHKSVSWYQQVLGQGPQFIFQYYEKEERGRGNFPDRFSARQFPNYSSELNVNALLLGDSALYLCASSLADSAYGYTFGSGTRLTVV.

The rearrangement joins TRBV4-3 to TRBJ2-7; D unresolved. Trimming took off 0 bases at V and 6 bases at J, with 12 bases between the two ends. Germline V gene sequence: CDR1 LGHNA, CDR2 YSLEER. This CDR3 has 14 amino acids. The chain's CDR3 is CASSQETDSGEQYF. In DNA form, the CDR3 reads TGCGCCAGCAGCCAAGAGACTGATTCTGGCGAGCAGTACTTC.